The rows below give T cell receptor beta chains drawn from one sample of a study of blood T cell repertoires in COVID-19. The repertoire was sequenced with immunoSEQ multiplex PCR; TCRdb's copy has only in-frame clones and lacks some. Among roughly 99,000 clones, roughly 80% were seen once, and the ten largest hold roughly 10%. Sequencing input: peripheral blood. The receptors shown here come from a woman older than 75 with acute or convalescent COVID-19. The conserved cysteine and the conserved F or W are not part of the CDR3 here. The order of the fields is J gene, V gene, CDR3 protein.

>TRBJ2-4|TRBV9
ASSTRQEGNIQY
>TRBJ1-1|TRBV6-5
ASTQGTANTEAF
>TRBJ1-1|TRBV7-2
ASSPQGASTEAF
>TRBJ1-2|TRBV28
ASSLASSYT
>TRBJ1-6|TRBV7-9
ASSPQLLTPLH
>TRBJ2-3|TRBV6-5
ASRTTSGGADTQY
>TRBJ1-6|TRBV27
ASSPLNSPLH
>TRBJ1-3|TRBV6-6
ASTLTARAPGNTIY
>TRBJ1-5|TRBV19
ASSIDDRRNQPQH
>TRBJ2-5|TRBV10-3
AISDQRGVETQY
>TRBJ1-1|TRBV7-2
ASSWTVNTEAF
>TRBJ2-7|TRBV11-2
ASSSLRDRSYEQY
>TRBJ1-3|TRBV29-1
SVKQFSGNTIY
>TRBJ1-1|TRBV27
ASSLAGQDIPEAF
>TRBJ2-1|TRBV5-1
ASMQGGYDNEQF
>TRBJ2-5|TRBV7-6
ASRDSLPGGFGETQY
>TRBJ2-5|TRBV5-1
ASSLPLGAGRETQY
>TRBJ2-7|TRBV27
ASSTGTASYEQY
>TRBJ2-5|TRBV10-2
ASSGTSGGAGETQY
>TRBJ1-4|TRBV4-3
ASSQDRRATNEKLF
>TRBJ2-1|TRBV9
ASSVVLAGGGEQF
>TRBJ2-1|TRBV7-2
ASSSWTGLYNEQF
>TRBJ2-5|TRBV2
AKGTSGGSQY
>TRBJ2-3|TRBV27
ASSLSAPGISTDTQY
>TRBJ2-5|TRBV7-2
ASSLSSGGGQETQY
>TRBJ1-5|TRBV2
ASSAGGFGHQPQH
>TRBJ1-1|TRBV18
ASSPPQGKPEAF
>TRBJ1-3|TRBV19
ASTPLGSSGNTIY
>TRBJ1-3|TRBV18
ASSEQGDSGNTIY
>TRBJ1-2|TRBV10-3
AISDGSLDSVLGGYT
>TRBJ2-1|TRBV28
ASSSGLAGGYNEQF
>TRBJ2-7|TRBV18
ASSPVRGQGISKQY